Here is one TCR beta chain with its context. This entry is derived from a study of PD-L1 blockade in urothelial cancer. Study-wide background: Prior chemotherapy ranged from 0 to 3 regimens per patient. A median of roughly 150,000 T cells was found in the blood samples.

A spike-in of synthetic TCR analog templates was added to each PCR. TCRdb's table, derived via immunoSEQ multiplex PCR, lists solely in-frame clones and lacks some. This table has under 30,000 clones, 75% to 90% appearing once. V trimming: 3 bases; J trimming: 8 bases; junction bases outside the gene matches: 4. Germline loops: CDR1 SGDLS, CDR2 YYNGEE. This CDR3 contains 12 residues. Source: PBMCs, taken around atezolizumab (anti-PD-L1) treatment. The sequence came from a man aged 50-59 years with urothelial cancer. This chain joins TRBV9 and TRBJ1-1; 7 bases match TRBD1. CDR3 residues: CASSARDSEAFF. DNA of the CDR3: TGTGCCAGCAGCGCGCGGGACAGCGAAGCTTTCTTT.